Following are 5 T cell receptor beta chains from one sample sequenced in a study of B cell selection in AIRE deficiency (dated by TCRdb to the late 2010s). Regulatory T cells were sorted as cells that were CD4+CD25hiCD127low/negative. The receptor library was made with the immunoSEQ multiplex PCR assay. The immuneACCESS repertoire file appears here via TCRdb, limited to in-frame rearrangements. These files lack a portion of the clones; in checked studies, under half of the deficit traces to unresolved V genes, and the cause of the others is not known. The sample includes approximately 21,000 clones, with less than 95% observed a single time. The leading ten clones occupy under 2% of the sample. Sequenced: Tregs sorted from PBMCs. These receptors originate from a human donor with AIRE deficiency.

This chain links TRBV4-3 with TRBJ2-7; TRBD1 aligns across 7 bases. CDR1 LGHNA and CDR2 YSLEER come from the germline V gene. Trimming cost V 4 bases and J 5 bases; bases outside gene matches: 5. The CDR3 is 13 amino acids. CDR3 DNA: TGCGCCAGCAGCCGACAGGGCGATGACGAGCAGTACTTC. Translating it yields CASSRQGDDEQYF.

A word on this clone: At one of its ends the junction is not consistent with the germline gene, which may arise from a read error. This sample also contains other DNA sequences that code for the same CDR3. This rearrangement joins TRBV18 to TRBJ2-7; no firm D call. The CDR3 is made up of 14 amino acids. Germline CDR1 reads KGHSH; CDR2 reads LQKENI. The CDR3 DNA is TGTGCCAGCTCACCACTGAAAGATACGTACGAGCAGTACTTT. This codes for CASSPLKDTYEQYF.

The chain uses TRBV7-3 and TRBJ2-1; 10 positions agree with TRBD1. The ends lost 5 bases at V and 12 bases at J; junction bases unmatched: 7. This CDR3 has 13 residues. Germline V gene data show CDR1 as SGHTA and CDR2 as FQGTGA. The CDR3 loop reads CASSQETGGVQFF. The CDR3 coding sequence is TGTGCCAGCAGCCAGGAGACAGGGGGCGTGCAGTTCTTC.

The J gene is TRBJ2-1, the V gene TRBV5-1; D is ambiguous. This CDR3 has 16 residues. V lost 0 bases and J lost 0, with 10 bases in between. Germline lookup yields CDR1 SGHRS and CDR2 YFSETQ. CDR3 sequence reads: CASSLVTARSYNEQFF. For the CDR3, the DNA is TGCGCCAGCAGCTTGGTTACGGCTCGCTCCTACAATGAGCAGTTCTTC.

The chain carries TRBV21-1 and TRBJ2-7; TRBD1 is the table's D call and was not checked against the DNA. TRBV21-1 is a listed pseudogene. This CDR3 contains 13 residues. The chain's CDR3 is CASSKIQAPEQYF. The CDR3 DNA is TGTGCCAGCAGCAAAATCCAGGCCCCCGAGCAGTACTTC.